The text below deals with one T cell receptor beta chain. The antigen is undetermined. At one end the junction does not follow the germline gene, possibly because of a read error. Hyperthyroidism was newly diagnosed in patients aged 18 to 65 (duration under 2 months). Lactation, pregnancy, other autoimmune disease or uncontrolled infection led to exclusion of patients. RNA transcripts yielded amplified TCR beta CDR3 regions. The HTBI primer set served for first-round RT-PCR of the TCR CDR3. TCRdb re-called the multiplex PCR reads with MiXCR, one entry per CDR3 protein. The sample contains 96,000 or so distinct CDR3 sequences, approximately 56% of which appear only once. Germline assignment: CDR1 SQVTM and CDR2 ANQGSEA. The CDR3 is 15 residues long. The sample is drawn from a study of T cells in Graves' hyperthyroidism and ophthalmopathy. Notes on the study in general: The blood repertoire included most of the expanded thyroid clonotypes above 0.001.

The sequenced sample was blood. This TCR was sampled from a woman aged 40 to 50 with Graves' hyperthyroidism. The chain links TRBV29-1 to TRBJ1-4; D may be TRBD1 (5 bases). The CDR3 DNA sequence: TGCAGCGTTGACGGGACTGGGAACACTAATGAAAAACTGCTTTTT. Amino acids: CSVDGTGNTNEKLLF.